Sequencing of this T cell receptor beta chain was carried out in a study of T cells in Graves' hyperthyroidism and ophthalmopathy. There are 13 residues in the CDR3. V shed 6 bases and J shed 4 bases, with 10 bases lying between them. The germline V gene encodes CDR1 MDHEN and CDR2 SYDVKM. RNA transcripts were the template for amplifying TCR beta CDR3 regions. TCR CDR3 regions were first amplified by RT-PCR with HTBI primers. TCRdb ran MiXCR on the multiplex PCR reads and lists one entry per CDR3 protein. The sample shows 300,000 to 350,000 distinct CDR3 sequences, 15% to 20% of them seen only once. This receptor was identified in a woman aged 40 to 50 with Graves' ophthalmopathy. Source material: blood. The chain carries TRBV28 and TRBJ1-5; D remains ambiguous. In nucleotides, the CDR3 is TGTGCCAGCAGACCGACGGGGAATCAGCCCCAGCATTTT. Its translation: CASRPTGNQPQHF.